This T cell receptor beta chain was documented in a study of shared clonotypes between healthy human individuals (dated by TCRdb to about 2020). At the level of the whole study: The cohort included three men and a couple of women between 18 and 49 years of age. To increase sequencing depth and limit assay-specific biases, TCR repertoire library preparation and sequencing were carried out by different laboratories using diverse techniques. Each donor's leukapheresis produced roughly between roughly 0.85 and 10 billion PBMCs. For each donor, CD4 naive and CD4 memory were each given three plates, CD8 naive was given two plates, and CD8 memory was given one plate. The study deeply sequenced blood TCR repertoires of about 5 healthy adults to estimate repertoire size and the extent of clonotype sharing between individuals. Results and caveats for the whole study, not just this receptor: Pairwise subsampling led to the expectation that sequencing depth would affect the degree of clonotype sharing among donors. Rarefaction of sorted-subset datasets indicated incomplete sequencing despite the large sequencing depth. Compared with non-shared clonotypes, the clonotypes found in all four sorted-subset donors had higher generation probabilities. Sampling was restricted to blood, and TCR repertoires in tissues likely differ from the TCR repertoires found in blood. The small number of donors limited the genetic and exposure-history diversity represented. About 5% of naive CD4, approximately 3.7% of naive CD8, around 2.3% of memory CD4, and 0.35% to 0.4% of memory CD8 clonotypes were shared across a few donors. Estimated clonotype richness was generally larger for naive than for memory subsets.

TCR CDR3 regions were amplified from genomic DNA by multiplex PCR using the deep immunoSEQ assay. Genomic DNA extracted from each cell subset was distributed evenly over all wells of several immunoSEQ 96-well plates, and each plate served as one replicate. Each replicate PCR for sorted subsets received roughly 0.2 ug genomic DNA, equal to tens of thousands of T cell genomes. Purified libraries were quantified with a Qubit 3.0 fluorometer, sized on a Bioanalyzer 2100, and re-quantified with the KAPA Library Quantification kit. Every immunoSEQ 96-well plate was sequenced on a separate single-read 150-cycle Illumina NextSeq 550 flow cell. The original pipeline was this. Because the immunoSEQ output held only junctional sequences and lacked quality scores, the filtering could not match the filtering applied to full-length reads. To assign V/J genes and CDR3, sequences were annotated against IMGT germline references using PyIR, a Python wrapper for IgBLAST v1.9. Reads were filtered out if the reads had weak V/J assignments (E-value above 1e-6), no CDR3, stop codons, out-of-frame junctions, or ambiguous translated residues. V3J clonotypes were defined by identical inferred V gene, J gene, and CDR3 amino acid sequence. Percentage overlap between repertoires was calculated by dividing the number of shared unique clonotypes by the size of the smaller repertoire. RTK rarefaction, the Chao1 estimator, and Recon v2.1 estimates of unobserved clonotypes were used to assess repertoire richness. OLGA was used to compute generation probabilities for all TCRbeta clonotypes that the gDNA method yielded from a few donors. Sourced from immuneACCESS, this table was stored by TCRdb with only in-frame sequences that have V and J called. A share of the clones is absent; for the studies checked, an unresolved V gene accounts for under half, and the remainder has no known explanation. For V, J and clone size, that table is used; D and trimming come from the DNA. The sample table holds more than 1 million clones, of which around three quarters were seen once. Of the sample, under 0.6% is held by the ten largest clones.

In regard to this clone: Its antigen target is currently unknown. The sample holds no much larger clone one base away, and base qualities are not on file.

Looking up the germline V gene yields CDR1 SGHRS and CDR2 YFSETQ. V loses 4 bases of germline sequence and J loses 0 bases, and the interval between the two ends is 13 bases. CDR3 length: 16 amino acids, cysteine to phenylalanine. The kept DNA is CDR3 alone, 48 bases in frame from the first base. The donors were healthy, HIV-negative adults with no recently reported acute infections or vaccinations. Every donor was a Caucasian adult residing in Nashville, Tennessee, USA. Magnetic negative selection was used to enrich CD4+ T cells, after which naive cells were positively selected on CD45RA and the negative fraction became the memory subset. Blood was obtained by leukapheresis, after which PBMCs were separated by Ficoll-Histopaque density gradient centrifugation and cryopreserved in liquid nitrogen vapor phase. Purity and quantity of every magnetically sorted T cell population were checked by analytical flow cytometry. Genomic DNA was isolated from each sorted fraction and quantified by UV absorbance on a Nanodrop 2000c.

Recombination joined TRBV5-1 with TRBJ1-4, and possibly TRBD1, on 5 matching bases. Sequencing was performed on memory CD4+ T cells from PBMCs. The sample's cell subset or site label, in plain terms: CD45RA-negative fraction. The sequence was collected from a man younger than 35 in good health. Some clones in this sample may be carry-over from other donors' samples. The DNA sequence is given as TGCGCCAGCAGCAAGGGGATTTTGACAACTAATGAAAAACTGTTTTTT. Its product reads: CASSKGILTTNEKLFF.